This TCR beta chain stems from a study of T cell responses to AZD1222 COVID-19 vaccine. Assay: immunoSEQ multiplex PCR; the TCRdb copy retains only in-frame clones and omits some. There are around 180,000 clones in the sample; roughly 94% occur only once, and around 1.5% lies in the top ten. CDR1 and CDR2 (germline): SGHNT, YYREEE (reference sequence). The CDR3 extends over 11 amino acids. V lost 3 bases, J lost 6 bases, and 6 bases lay in between. This TCR was recovered from an adult who received the AZD1222 COVID-19 vaccine. Sequences were derived from peripheral blood, sampled 28 days after the second AZD1222 dose. This sequence joins TRBV5-4 and TRBJ1-2; D may be TRBD1 (5 bases). The CDR3 bases are TGTGCCAGCAGCTCGACAGATGGCTACACCTTC. Its protein is CASSSTDGYTF.